Shown below are 3 T cell receptor beta chains from a single sample sequenced in a study of blood T cell repertoires in COVID-19. Measured with immunoSEQ multiplex PCR; TCRdb has only the in-frame clones, and not every one. Of 450,000 to 500,000 clones detected, 70% to 90% appear once; the ten largest clones hold approximately 3%. The sample comprised peripheral blood. These TCRs come from a human donor in a cohort sampled during active COVID-19.

This chain uses TRBV4-2 with TRBJ1-2; weak D call: TRBD1 (6 bases). Germline values: CDR1 LGHNA, CDR2 YNFKEQ. The CDR3 spans 15 residues. V lost 4 bases to trimming and J lost 4 bases, with 16 bases between them. The CDR3 bases are TGTGCCAGCAGCCCCGATCGGACAGTTTCCTATGGCTACACCTTC. Translation: CASSPDRTVSYGYTF.

J is TRBJ2-2 and V is TRBV5-1; 7 bases align to TRBD1. This CDR3 contains 15 residues. V lost 6 bases and J lost 3; bases outside the gene matches: 8. Germline CDR1 reads SGHRS; CDR2 reads YFSETQ. CDR3 loop: CASILGQGDTGELFF. The CDR3 DNA sequence: TGCGCCAGCATTTTAGGGCAGGGGGACACCGGGGAGCTGTTTTTT.

This chain uses TRBV30 with TRBJ2-2; TRBD1 might be the D (5 bases). The CDR3 has 16 amino acids. Germline-derived CDR1 and CDR2 are GTSNPN and SVGIG (reference sequence). Trimming removed 0 bases from V and 0 bases from J, with 11 bases in between. CDR3 loop: CAWSVGAVPNTGELFF. The DNA for the CDR3 is TGTGCCTGGAGTGTAGGGGCTGTTCCGAACACCGGGGAGCTGTTTTTT.